The subject of this entry is one T cell receptor (beta chain). Primers included in the PCR were 60 Vbeta and 13 Jbeta primers. TCRdb's table, derived via immunoSEQ multiplex PCR, lists solely in-frame clones and lacks some. The table for this sample gives 85,000 to 90,000 clones. This sample is drawn from a study of cytomegalovirus exposure and HLA in healthy donors. V trimming: 5 bases; J trimming: 4 bases; junction bases outside the gene matches: 7. This CDR3 spans 14 amino acids. Germline-derived CDR1 and CDR2 are SGHVS and FNYEAQ. The sequenced sample consisted of PBMCs. The receptor comes from a man in his fifties or sixties in good health and CMV-seropositive. V and J are TRBV7-6 and TRBJ2-5; 7 bases are shared with TRBD1. The CDR3 sequence: CASSQGTARETQYF. The CDR3 region has the DNA TGTGCCAGCAGCCAAGGGACAGCCCGAGAGACCCAGTACTTC.